This T cell receptor (beta chain) was sequenced for a study of HIV-infected patients and healthy controls. Antiretroviral therapy had run roughly three months, about 14 weeks, before follow-up blood collection. The repertoire came from unfractionated whole blood and reflected all unsorted peripheral T cells. Germline V gene data show CDR1 as SQVTM and CDR2 as ANQGSEA. V shed 3 bases and J 4 bases; nucleotides not matched to a gene: 7. The CDR3 runs to 15 residues. This clonotype was counted at least ten times. Its target is not known. Findings and limits, study-wide: Eight alpha and eight beta V genes differed significantly in mean usage between HIV-infected patients and controls.

Reverse transcription used roughly 480 ng RNA and constant-region primers for alpha and beta. Separate chain-specific third strand synthesis with multiplexing indices produced the alpha and beta libraries. MiXCR, applied by TCRdb to the 5' RACE reads, yields one record per CDR3 protein. The data show some 9,600 distinct CDR3 sequences, around 5.9% seen once. The specimen comprised blood, sampled during antiretroviral therapy. This chain joins TRBV29-1 and TRBJ2-1; the match to TRBD2 covers 9 bases. The clonotype was recovered from an adult with HIV infection. The donor label of this sample is uncertain. The CDR3 DNA is TGCAGCGTTGAGGAGAGTAGCGGGGGATACAATGAGCAGTTCTTC. It translates to CSVEESSGGYNEQFF.